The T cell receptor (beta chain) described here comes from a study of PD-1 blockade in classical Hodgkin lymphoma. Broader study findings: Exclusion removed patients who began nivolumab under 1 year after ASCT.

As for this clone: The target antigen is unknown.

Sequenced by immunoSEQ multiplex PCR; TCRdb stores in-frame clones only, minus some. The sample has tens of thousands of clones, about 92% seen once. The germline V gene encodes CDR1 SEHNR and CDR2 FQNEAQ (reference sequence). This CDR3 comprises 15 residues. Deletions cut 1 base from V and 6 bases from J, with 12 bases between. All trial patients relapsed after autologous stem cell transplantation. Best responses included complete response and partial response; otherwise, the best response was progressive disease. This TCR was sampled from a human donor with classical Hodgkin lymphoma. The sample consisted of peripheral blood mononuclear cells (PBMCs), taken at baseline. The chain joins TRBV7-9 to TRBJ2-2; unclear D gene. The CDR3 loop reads CASSLDTSSAGELFF. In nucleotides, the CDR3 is TGTGCCAGCAGCTTAGATACTTCATCGGCCGGGGAGCTGTTTTTT.